The source of this T cell receptor (beta chain) is a study of T cells after yellow fever vaccination. This clonotype was counted many times. TCRdb reprocessed the 5' RACE reads with MiXCR, giving one entry per CDR3 protein. Found here are roughly 150,000 distinct CDR3 sequences, around 7.7% of them singletons; the top ten hold roughly 0.76%. V lost 0 bases and J lost 6, with 18 bases in between. Germline loops: CDR1 LNHNV, CDR2 YYDKDF (reference sequence). CDR3 size: 17 residues. This material consisted of CD4+ T cells sorted from PBMCs, taken 5 days after the yellow fever booster vaccination. The rearrangement uses TRBV15 and TRBJ2-1, with a tentative D call TRBD2 (5 bases). This clonotype was sampled from a man aged 25-45 years who received the YFV17D yellow fever vaccine. The CDR3 DNA sequence: TGTGCCACCAGCAGAGATGGCGGACTTCTCCAAGGCAATGAGCAGTTCTTC. Protein: CATSRDGGLLQGNEQFF.